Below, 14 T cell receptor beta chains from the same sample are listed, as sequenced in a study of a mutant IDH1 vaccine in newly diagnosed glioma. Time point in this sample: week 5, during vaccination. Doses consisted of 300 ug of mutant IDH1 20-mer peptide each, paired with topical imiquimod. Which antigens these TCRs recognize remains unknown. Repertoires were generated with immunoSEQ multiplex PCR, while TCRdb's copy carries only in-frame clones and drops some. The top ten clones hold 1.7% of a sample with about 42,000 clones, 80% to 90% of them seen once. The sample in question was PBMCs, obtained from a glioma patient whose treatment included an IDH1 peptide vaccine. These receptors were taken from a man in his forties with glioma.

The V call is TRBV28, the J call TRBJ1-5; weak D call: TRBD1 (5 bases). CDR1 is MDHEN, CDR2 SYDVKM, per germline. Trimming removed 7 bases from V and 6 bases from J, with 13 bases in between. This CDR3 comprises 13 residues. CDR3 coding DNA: TGTGCCAGCACCACACCCAGGGTTCAGCCCCAGCATTTT. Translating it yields CASTTPRVQPQHF.

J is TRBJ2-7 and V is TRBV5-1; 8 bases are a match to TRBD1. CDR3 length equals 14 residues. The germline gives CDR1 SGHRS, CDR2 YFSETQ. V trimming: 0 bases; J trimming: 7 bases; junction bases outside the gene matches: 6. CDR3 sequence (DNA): TGCGCCAGCAGCTTGGCCCAGGGGGCTGGGGAGCAGTACTTC. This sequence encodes CASSLAQGAGEQYF.

CDR3 DNA sequence: TGTGCCAGCAGGGGCTGGACAGGGAAAGGCTACGAGCAGTACTTC. As protein: CASRGWTGKGYEQYF. This chain uses TRBV6-1 with TRBJ2-7, with TRBD1 matching over 8 bases. The ends lost 6 bases at V and 3 bases at J; junction bases unmatched: 10. This CDR3 is 15 amino acids long. The germline CDR1 and CDR2 sequences are MNHNS and SASEGT.

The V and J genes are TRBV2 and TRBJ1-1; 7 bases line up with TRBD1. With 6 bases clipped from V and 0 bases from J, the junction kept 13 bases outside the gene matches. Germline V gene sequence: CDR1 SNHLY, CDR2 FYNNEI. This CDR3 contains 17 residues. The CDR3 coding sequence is TGTGCCAGCAGCTCTCCAGGGGGGTTTGGGATGAACACTGAAGCTTTCTTT. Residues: CASSSPGGFGMNTEAFF.

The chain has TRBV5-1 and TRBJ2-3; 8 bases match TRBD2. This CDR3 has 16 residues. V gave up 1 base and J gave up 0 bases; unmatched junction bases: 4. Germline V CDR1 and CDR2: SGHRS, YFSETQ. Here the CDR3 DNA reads TGCGCCAGCAGCTTGCGGGGGGGGGCTAGCACAGATACGCAGTATTTT. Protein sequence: CASSLRGGASTDTQYF.

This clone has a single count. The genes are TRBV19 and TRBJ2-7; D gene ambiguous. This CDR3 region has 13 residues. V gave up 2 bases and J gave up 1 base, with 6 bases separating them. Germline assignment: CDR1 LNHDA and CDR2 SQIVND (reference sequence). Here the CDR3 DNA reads TGTGCCAGTAGTATAACTGGTTCCTACGAGCAGTACTTC. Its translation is CASSITGSYEQYF. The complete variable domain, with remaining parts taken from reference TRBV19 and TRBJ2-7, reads DGGITQSPKYLFRKEGQNVTLSCEQNLNHDAMYWYRQDPGQGLRLIYYSQIVNDFQKGDIAEGYSVSREKKESFPLTVTSAQKNPTAFYLCASSITGSYEQYFGPGTRLTVT.

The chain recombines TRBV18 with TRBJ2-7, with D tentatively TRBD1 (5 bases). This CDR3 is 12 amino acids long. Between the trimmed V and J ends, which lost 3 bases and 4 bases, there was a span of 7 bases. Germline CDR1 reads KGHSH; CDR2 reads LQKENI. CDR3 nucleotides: TGTGCCAGCTCACCTGACAGTTACGAGCAGTACTTC. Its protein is CASSPDSYEQYF. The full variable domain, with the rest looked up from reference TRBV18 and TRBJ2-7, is NAGVMQNPRHLVRRRGQEARLRCSPMKGHSHVYWYRQLPEEGLKFMVYLQKENIIDESGMPKERFSAEFPKEGPSILRIQQVVRGDSAAYFCASSPDSYEQYFGPGTRLTVT.

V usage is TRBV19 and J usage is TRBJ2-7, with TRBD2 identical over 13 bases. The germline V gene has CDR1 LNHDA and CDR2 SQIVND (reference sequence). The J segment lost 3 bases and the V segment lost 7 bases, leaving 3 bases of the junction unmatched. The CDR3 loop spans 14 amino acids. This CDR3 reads CASKGTSGNYEQYF. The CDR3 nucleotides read TGTGCCAGTAAAGGGACTAGCGGGAACTACGAGCAGTACTTC.

DNA of the CDR3: TGTGCCATCAGTGGTCAGAGCGGGAGCCACAATGAGCAGTTCTTC. This translates into CAISGQSGSHNEQFF. The chain carries TRBV10-3 and TRBJ2-1, with 8 bases identical to TRBD2. In germline, CDR1 is ENHRY, CDR2 SYGVKD. The CDR3 loop spans 15 amino acids. V shed 4 bases and J 5 bases; nucleotides not matched to a gene: 7.

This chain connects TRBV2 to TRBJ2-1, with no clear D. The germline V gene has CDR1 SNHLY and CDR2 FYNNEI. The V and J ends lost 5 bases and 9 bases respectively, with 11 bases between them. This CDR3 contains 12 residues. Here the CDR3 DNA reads TGTGCCAGCAGTTCCCGTGTTAGTGAGCAGTTCTTC. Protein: CASSSRVSEQFF.

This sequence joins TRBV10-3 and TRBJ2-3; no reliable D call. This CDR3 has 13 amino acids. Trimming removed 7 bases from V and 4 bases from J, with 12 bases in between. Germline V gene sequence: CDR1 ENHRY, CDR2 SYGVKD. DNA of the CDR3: TGTGCCATCACCCCAGGTCTGGCAGATACGCAGTATTTT. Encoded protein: CAITPGLADTQYF.

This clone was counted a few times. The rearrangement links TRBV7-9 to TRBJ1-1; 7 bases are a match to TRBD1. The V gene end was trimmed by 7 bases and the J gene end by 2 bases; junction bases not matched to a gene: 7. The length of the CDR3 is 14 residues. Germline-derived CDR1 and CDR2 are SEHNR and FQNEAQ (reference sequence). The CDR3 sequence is CASTSTGLNTEAFF. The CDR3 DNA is TGTGCCAGCACCTCGACAGGGCTAAACACTGAAGCTTTCTTT.

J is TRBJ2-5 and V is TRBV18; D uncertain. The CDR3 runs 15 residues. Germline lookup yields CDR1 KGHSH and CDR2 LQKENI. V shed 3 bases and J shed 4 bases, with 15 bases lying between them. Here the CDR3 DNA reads TGTGCCAGCTCACCTATGACTGCAGGCACAGAGACCCAGTACTTC. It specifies CASSPMTAGTETQYF.

CDR3 region: CASSYSLTGTYEQYF. The CDR3 DNA reads as TGTGCCAGCAGTTACTCGTTAACAGGGACCTACGAGCAGTACTTC. This chain uses TRBV6-5 with TRBJ2-5; TRBD1 is a possible D gene (6 bases). Gene TRBJ2-7 matches the end of the DNA better, so the J call may be wrong. The CDR3 runs to 15 residues. Germline CDR1 and CDR2: MNHEY and SVGAGI.